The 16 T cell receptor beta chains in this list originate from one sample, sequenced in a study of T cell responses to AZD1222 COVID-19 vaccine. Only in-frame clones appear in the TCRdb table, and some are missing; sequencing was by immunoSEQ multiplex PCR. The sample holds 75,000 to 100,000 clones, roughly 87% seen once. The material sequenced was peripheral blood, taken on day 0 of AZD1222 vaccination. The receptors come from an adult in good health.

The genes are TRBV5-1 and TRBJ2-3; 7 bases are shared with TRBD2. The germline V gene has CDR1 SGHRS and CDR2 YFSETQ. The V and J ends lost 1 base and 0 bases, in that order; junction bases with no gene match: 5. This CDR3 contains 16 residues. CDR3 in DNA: TGCGCCAGCAGCTTGAAGACTAGCATTAGCACAGATACGCAGTATTTT. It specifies CASSLKTSISTDTQYF.

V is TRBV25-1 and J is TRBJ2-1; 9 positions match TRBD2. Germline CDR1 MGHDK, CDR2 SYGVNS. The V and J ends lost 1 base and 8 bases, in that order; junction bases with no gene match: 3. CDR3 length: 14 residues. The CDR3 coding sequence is TGTGCCAGCAGTGAATCTAGCGGGGTCTATGAGCAGTTCTTC. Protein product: CASSESSGVYEQFF.

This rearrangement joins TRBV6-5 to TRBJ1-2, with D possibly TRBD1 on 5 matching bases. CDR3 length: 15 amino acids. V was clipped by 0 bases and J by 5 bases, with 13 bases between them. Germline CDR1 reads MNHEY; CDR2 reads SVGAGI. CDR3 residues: CASSYSTRGGYGYTF. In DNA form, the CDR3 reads TGTGCCAGCAGTTACTCGACTCGGGGGGGTTATGGCTACACCTTC.

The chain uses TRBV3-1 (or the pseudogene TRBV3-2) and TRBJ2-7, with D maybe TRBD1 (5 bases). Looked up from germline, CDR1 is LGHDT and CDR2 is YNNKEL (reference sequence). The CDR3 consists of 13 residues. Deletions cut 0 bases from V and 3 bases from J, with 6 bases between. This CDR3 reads CASSQDRGYEQYF. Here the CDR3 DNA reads TGTGCCAGCAGCCAAGATAGGGGCTACGAGCAGTACTTC.

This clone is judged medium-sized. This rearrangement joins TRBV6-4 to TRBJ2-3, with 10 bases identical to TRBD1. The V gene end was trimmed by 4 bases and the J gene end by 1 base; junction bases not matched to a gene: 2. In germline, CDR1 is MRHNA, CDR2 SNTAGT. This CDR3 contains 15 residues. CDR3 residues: CASSGGTGGTDTQYF. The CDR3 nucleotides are TGTGCCAGCAGTGGAGGGACAGGGGGCACAGATACGCAGTATTTT.

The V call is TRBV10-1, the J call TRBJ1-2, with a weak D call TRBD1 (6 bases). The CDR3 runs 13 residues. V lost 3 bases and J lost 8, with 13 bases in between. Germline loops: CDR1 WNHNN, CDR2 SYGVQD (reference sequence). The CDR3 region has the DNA TGCGCCAGCAGTGAATACAGGGTCGGCGGCTACACCTTC. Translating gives CASSEYRVGGYTF.

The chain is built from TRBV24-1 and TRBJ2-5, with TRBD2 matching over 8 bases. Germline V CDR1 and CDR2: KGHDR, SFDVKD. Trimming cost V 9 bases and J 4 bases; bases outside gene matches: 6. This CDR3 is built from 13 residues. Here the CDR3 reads CATSGGGGETQYF. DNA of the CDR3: TGTGCCACCTCCGGGGGGGGTGGAGAGACCCAGTACTTC.

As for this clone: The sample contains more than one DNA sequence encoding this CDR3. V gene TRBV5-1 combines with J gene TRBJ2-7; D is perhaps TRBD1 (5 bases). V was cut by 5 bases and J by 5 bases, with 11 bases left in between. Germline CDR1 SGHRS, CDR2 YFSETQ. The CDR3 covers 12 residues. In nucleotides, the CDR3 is TGCGCCAGCAGGGACAACGGCGACGAGCAGTACTTC. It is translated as CASRDNGDEQYF.

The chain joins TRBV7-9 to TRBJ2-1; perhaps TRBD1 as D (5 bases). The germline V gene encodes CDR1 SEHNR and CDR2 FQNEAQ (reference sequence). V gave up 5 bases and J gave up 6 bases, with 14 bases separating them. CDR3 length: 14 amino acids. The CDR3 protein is CASSRTSTVNEQFF. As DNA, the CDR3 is TGTGCCAGCAGCCGAACCTCGACAGTCAATGAGCAGTTCTTC.

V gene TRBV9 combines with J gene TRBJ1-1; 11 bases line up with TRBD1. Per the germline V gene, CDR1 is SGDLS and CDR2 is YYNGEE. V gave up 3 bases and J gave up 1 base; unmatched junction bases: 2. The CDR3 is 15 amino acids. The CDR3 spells CASSAGTGGNTEAFF. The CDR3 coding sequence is TGTGCCAGCAGCGCCGGGACAGGGGGGAACACTGAAGCTTTCTTT.

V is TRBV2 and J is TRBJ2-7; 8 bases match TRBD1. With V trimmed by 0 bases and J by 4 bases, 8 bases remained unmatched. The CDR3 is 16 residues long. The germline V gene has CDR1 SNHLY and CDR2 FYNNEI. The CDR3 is CASSEAPGQEVYEQYF. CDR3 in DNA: TGTGCCAGCAGTGAAGCGCCGGGACAGGAGGTTTACGAGCAGTACTTC.

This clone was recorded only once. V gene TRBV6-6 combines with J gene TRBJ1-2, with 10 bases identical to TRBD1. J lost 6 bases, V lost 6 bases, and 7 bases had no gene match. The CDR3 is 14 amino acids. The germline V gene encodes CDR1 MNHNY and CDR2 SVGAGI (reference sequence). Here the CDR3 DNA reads TGTGCCAGCAGCCCCGGGACAGGGGTTAATGGCTACACCTTC. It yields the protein CASSPGTGVNGYTF.

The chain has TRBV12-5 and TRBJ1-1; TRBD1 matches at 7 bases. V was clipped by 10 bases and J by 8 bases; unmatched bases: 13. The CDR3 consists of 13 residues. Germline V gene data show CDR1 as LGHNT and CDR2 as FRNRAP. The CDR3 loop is CATSIGGEKEAFF. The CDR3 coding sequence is TGTGCTACATCAATAGGGGGCGAGAAGGAAGCTTTCTTT.

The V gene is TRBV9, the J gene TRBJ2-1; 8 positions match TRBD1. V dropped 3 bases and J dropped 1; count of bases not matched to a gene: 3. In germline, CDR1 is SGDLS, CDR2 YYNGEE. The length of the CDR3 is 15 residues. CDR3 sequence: CASSAQGASYNEQFF. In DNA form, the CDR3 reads TGTGCCAGCAGCGCCCAGGGGGCGTCCTACAATGAGCAGTTCTTC.

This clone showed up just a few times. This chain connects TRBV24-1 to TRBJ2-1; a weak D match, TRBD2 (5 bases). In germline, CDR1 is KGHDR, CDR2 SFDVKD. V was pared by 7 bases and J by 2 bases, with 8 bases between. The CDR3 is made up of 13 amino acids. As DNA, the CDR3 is TGTGCCACCAGCCCCGGGACCTACAATGAGCAGTTCTTC. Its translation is CATSPGTYNEQFF.

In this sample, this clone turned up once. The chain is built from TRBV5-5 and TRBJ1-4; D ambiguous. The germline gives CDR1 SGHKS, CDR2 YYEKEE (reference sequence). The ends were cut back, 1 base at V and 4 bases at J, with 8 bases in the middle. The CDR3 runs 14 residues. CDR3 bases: TGTGCCAGCAGCTTGCTGGACGGTAATGAAAAACTGTTTTTT. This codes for CASSLLDGNEKLFF. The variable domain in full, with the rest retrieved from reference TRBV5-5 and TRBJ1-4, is DAGVTQSPTHLIKTRGQQVTLRCSPISGHKSVSWYQQVLGQGPQFIFQYYEKEERGRGNFPDRFSARQFPNYSSELNVNALLLGDSALYLCASSLLDGNEKLFFGSGTQLSVL.